A single sample gave rise to the 15 T cell receptor beta chains below, sequenced in a study of shared clonotypes between healthy human individuals. Some clones are missing from TCRdb's copy, which holds only in-frame ones; the method was immunoSEQ multiplex PCR. The sample lists roughly 520,000 clones, around 95% seen once, with under 0.065% in the top ten. Sequences were obtained from naive CD4+ T cells sorted from blood. Subset given: CD45RA+ positively selected. The source of these receptors is a woman in her thirties in good health.

This chain joins TRBV30 and TRBJ1-1; 11 bases are a match to TRBD1. The CDR3 length is 13 residues. Germline assignment: CDR1 GTSNPN and CDR2 SVGIG (reference sequence). V was clipped by 5 bases and J by 1 base; unmatched bases: 0. For the CDR3, the DNA is TGTGCCTGGGGGACAGGGGGGAACACTGAAGCTTTCTTT. Its protein product is CAWGTGGNTEAFF.

The J gene is TRBJ1-5, the V gene TRBV4-1; D is perhaps TRBD1 (5 bases). CDR1 and CDR2 (germline): MGHRA, YSYEKL. Trimming cost V 1 base and J 6 bases, with 16 bases left between them. The CDR3 consists of 16 residues. The CDR3 DNA follows: TGCGCCAGCAGCCAAGGGGGTCAGGGTTTTACTCAGCCCCAGCATTTT. The encoded protein is CASSQGGQGFTQPQHF.

The J gene is TRBJ2-7, the V gene TRBV18; 10 bases agree with TRBD2. With V trimmed by 6 bases and J by 1 base, 6 bases remained unmatched. The CDR3 length is 15 residues. Germline loops: CDR1 KGHSH, CDR2 LQKENI. Written as DNA, the CDR3 is TGTGCCAGCTCCCGGGAAGCGGGAGGGTCCTACGAGCAGTACTTC. This translates into CASSREAGGSYEQYF.

The V and J genes are TRBV10-3 and TRBJ2-1; 12 bases align to TRBD2. Germline CDR1 ENHRY, CDR2 SYGVKD. This CDR3 region has 15 residues. V lost 6 bases to trimming and J lost 4 bases; unmatched junction nucleotides: 4. DNA of the CDR3: TGTGCCATCAGCGGGCTAGCGGGAGGGTACAATGAGCAGTTCTTC. Translated: CAISGLAGGYNEQFF.

The CDR3 protein is CASSPLASGRGSTDTQYF. CDR3 DNA sequence: TGCGCCAGCAGCCCCCTAGCTAGCGGGAGGGGTAGCACAGATACGCAGTATTTT. This chain connects TRBV4-1 to TRBJ2-3; TRBD2 aligns across 12 bases. With V trimmed by 4 bases and J by 0 bases, 8 bases remained unmatched. The CDR3 runs to 18 residues. Germline V gene sequence: CDR1 MGHRA, CDR2 YSYEKL.

V gene TRBV7-9 combines with J gene TRBJ2-5; D ambiguous. The CDR3 is 12 residues long. CDR1 is SEHNR and CDR2 is FQNEAQ in the germline V gene (reference sequence). Trimming shortened V by 5 bases and J by 4 bases, and 8 bases separated the two germline ends. The CDR3: CASSSSLETQYF. The CDR3 region has the DNA TGTGCCAGCAGCAGCAGTCTAGAGACCCAGTACTTC. Using reference TRBV7-9 and TRBJ2-5 for the parts outside the CDR3, the full variable domain is DTGVSQNPRHKITKRGQNVTFRCDPISEHNRLYWYRQTLGQGPEFLTYFQNEAQLEKSRLLSDRFSAERPKGSFSTLEIQRTEQGDSAMYLCASSSSLETQYFGPGTRLLVL.

The chain links TRBV30 to TRBJ2-3; no clear D. V was cut by 2 bases and J by 2 bases, with 11 bases left in between. CDR1 and CDR2 from the germline V gene are GTSNPN and SVGIG (reference sequence). The CDR3 runs to 14 residues. The CDR3 protein is CAWSFRPNTDTQYF. For the CDR3, the DNA is TGTGCCTGGAGTTTCCGACCAAACACAGATACGCAGTATTTT.

The chain links TRBV7-2 to TRBJ2-1, with a possible D match to TRBD2 (6 bases). Germline V gene sequence: CDR1 SGHTA, CDR2 FQGNSA. The CDR3 loop spans 14 amino acids. Trimming cost V 5 bases and J 6 bases, with 14 bases left between them. The CDR3 here is CASSPYTSTNEQFF. As DNA, the CDR3 is TGTGCCAGCAGCCCATATACTAGCACCAATGAGCAGTTCTTC.

This chain links TRBV9 with TRBJ1-1, with a tentative D call TRBD1 (6 bases). Trimming took 0 bases from V and 0 from J, leaving 9 bases between them. This CDR3 is 15 amino acids long. Germline V CDR1 and CDR2: SGDLS, YYNGEE. This CDR3 is CASSVVEGVNTEAFF. DNA for the CDR3: TGTGCCAGCAGCGTAGTTGAGGGGGTGAACACTGAAGCTTTCTTT.

The chain carries TRBV5-8 and TRBJ1-1, with a possible D match to TRBD1 (5 bases). The CDR3 sequence is 15 residues long. Germline loops: CDR1 SGHTS, CDR2 YDEGEE. V lost 5 bases, J lost 1 base, and 15 bases lay in between. The CDR3 DNA is TGTGCCAGCAGGTTGAGGGGTTGGGCGAACACTGAAGCTTTCTTT. Encoded protein: CASRLRGWANTEAFF.

V gene TRBV5-4 combines with J gene TRBJ2-1; 9 bases line up with TRBD2. The CDR3 has 14 amino acids. After removal of 0 bases from V and 8 bases from J, the junction contained 3 bases not matched to a gene. The germline gives CDR1 SGHNT, CDR2 YYREEE (reference sequence). The chain's CDR3 is CASSLVSGRDEQFF. CDR3 DNA sequence: TGTGCCAGCAGCTTGGTTAGCGGGAGAGATGAGCAGTTCTTC.

The chain links TRBV6-5 to TRBJ1-4; 7 bases match TRBD1. The length of the CDR3 is 14 residues. Germline V gives CDR1 MNHEY, CDR2 SVGAGI. Trimming cost V 6 bases and J 7 bases; bases outside gene matches: 8. The CDR3 reads CASRQGTLSEKLFF. CDR3 DNA sequence: TGTGCCAGCAGACAGGGGACTTTGAGTGAAAAACTGTTTTTT.

The chain links TRBV10-3 to TRBJ1-5, with D possibly being TRBD1 (6 bases). Trimming left V 4 bases short and J 4 bases short, with 11 bases between. CDR3 length equals 14 residues. CDR1 is ENHRY, CDR2 SYGVKD, per germline. CDR3 residues: CAISVGQLNQPQHF. In DNA form, the CDR3 reads TGTGCCATCAGTGTCGGACAGCTAAATCAGCCCCAGCATTTT.

The chain recombines TRBV18 with TRBJ2-7; TRBD2 is a possible D gene (6 bases). The CDR3 is 14 amino acids. Germline V gene sequence: CDR1 KGHSH, CDR2 LQKENI. Trimming pared 3 bases from V and 7 bases from J, leaving 16 bases between. The CDR3 sequence: CASSPGTPFGEQYF. CDR3 nucleotide sequence: TGTGCCAGCTCACCTGGGACTCCCTTCGGGGAGCAGTACTTC.

This rearrangement joins TRBV4-1 to TRBJ1-5; a weak D match, TRBD1 (5 bases). The CDR3 contains 15 residues. CDR1 and CDR2 from the germline V gene are MGHRA and YSYEKL. The ends were cut back, 3 bases at V and 2 bases at J, with 11 bases in the middle. The CDR3 DNA sequence: TGCGCCAGCAGCCAGCTATCAGGGCGCAATCAGCCCCAGCATTTT. Translation: CASSQLSGRNQPQHF.